A single sample is the source of the 28 T cell receptor beta chains below, sequenced in a study of T cell changes during pregnancy in multiple sclerosis. This table comes from immunoSEQ multiplex PCR, and its TCRdb copy is limited to in-frame clones, with some not included. The sample has 58,000 or so clones, approximately 92% seen once. The sample consisted of peripheral blood, taken in the first trimester of pregnancy. Source of these receptors: a female donor with multiple sclerosis, enrolled in a pregnancy study.

A note on this clone: Other DNA sequences from this sample encode an identical CDR3 as well. The V call is TRBV9, the J call TRBJ1-1; D unresolved. The CDR3 runs 12 residues. CDR1 and CDR2 from the germline V gene are SGDLS and YYNGEE. The V gene lost 8 bases and the J gene lost 5 bases, with 13 bases spanning the gap. The CDR3 DNA reads as TGTGCCAGTAGAAACCCGGGGACTGAAGCTTTCTTT. Amino acid sequence: CASRNPGTEAFF.

The table lists this clone with a count of one. CDR3 in DNA: TGTGCCAGCGATGGGGGGAGCCACACTGAAGCTTTCTTT. Translation: CASDGGSHTEAFF. The rearrangement joins TRBV19 to TRBJ1-1; possible D gene TRBD1, 5 bases. Trimming took off 9 bases at V and 3 bases at J, with 14 bases between the two ends. The CDR3 length is 13 residues. Germline V gene data show CDR1 as LNHDA and CDR2 as SQIVND (reference sequence).

This chain joins TRBV12-5 and TRBJ2-3; TRBD2 matches 7 bases. There are 14 residues in the CDR3. Per germline, CDR1 LGHNT and CDR2 FRNRAP. Trimming took 9 bases from V and 1 from J; bases not matched to a gene: 7. As DNA, the CDR3 is TGTGCTAGCCGGGGAGGGACTCGCACAGATACGCAGTATTTT. Its translation is CASRGGTRTDTQYF.

The V gene is TRBV2, the J gene TRBJ1-5; 7 bases agree with TRBD1. Germline CDR1 and CDR2: SNHLY and FYNNEI. This CDR3 comprises 15 residues. V was pared by 6 bases and J by 3 bases, with 8 bases of the junction left unmatched. The CDR3 region has the DNA TGTGCCAGCAGGCTGGGCAGGGGGAACAATCAGCCCCAGCATTTT. Residues: CASRLGRGNNQPQHF.

The chain joins TRBV4-2 to TRBJ2-2; 14 bases agree with TRBD2. This CDR3 region has 18 residues. Trimming took 1 base from V and 9 from J; bases not matched to a gene: 10. Germline-derived CDR1 and CDR2 are LGHNA and YNFKEQ. The CDR3, as DNA: TGTGCCAGCAGCCAAGGAGGACTAGCGGGAGGAATTCACCGGGAGCTGTTTTTT. Its protein product is CASSQGGLAGGIHRELFF.

This sequence joins TRBV6-5 and TRBJ1-5, with D possibly matching TRBD1 (5 bases). V was pared by 4 bases and J by 2 bases, with 15 bases between. CDR1 and CDR2 from the germline V gene are MNHEY and SVGAGI. The CDR3 loop spans 16 amino acids. CDR3 coding DNA: TGTGCCAGCAGTTCCAGGGTCACTCGGGGCAATCAGCCCCAGCATTTT. Amino acids: CASSSRVTRGNQPQHF.

V and J are TRBV7-9 and TRBJ2-1, with 14 bases lining up with TRBD2. This CDR3 region has 19 residues. The junction had 16 bases not matched to a gene; V was cut back by 10 bases and J by 2 bases. Per germline, CDR1 SEHNR and CDR2 FQNEAQ (reference sequence). The CDR3 sequence is CATSSGGLAGAGTYNEQFF. Written as DNA, the CDR3 is TGTGCCACATCTAGCGGGGGACTAGCGGGAGCCGGCACCTACAATGAGCAGTTCTTC.

This clone was observed a single time. The rearrangement joins TRBV5-1 to TRBJ2-7; D uncertain. V lost 0 bases to trimming and J lost 7 bases, with 14 bases between them. The CDR3 runs to 14 residues. In germline, CDR1 is SGHRS, CDR2 YFSETQ. The CDR3 sequence is CASSLGGSEREQYF. Here the CDR3 DNA reads TGCGCCAGCAGCTTGGGAGGTTCGGAACGTGAGCAGTACTTC.

V is TRBV28 and J is TRBJ2-2; D may be TRBD2 (7 bases). In germline, CDR1 is MDHEN, CDR2 SYDVKM. Trimming took off 2 bases at V and 5 bases at J, with 12 bases between the two ends. CDR3 length equals 15 residues. CDR3 in amino acids: CASSLGRGWTGELFF. The CDR3 DNA follows: TGTGCCAGCAGTTTAGGGAGGGGGTGGACCGGGGAGCTGTTTTTT.

CDR3 loop: CASVSGLQGEQFF. The DNA for the CDR3 is TGTGCCAGTGTTAGCGGCCTTCAGGGTGAGCAGTTCTTC. V is TRBV6-6 and J is TRBJ2-1, with D possibly TRBD2 on 6 matching bases. Germline CDR1 reads MNHNY; CDR2 reads SVGAGI (reference sequence). The CDR3 consists of 13 residues. The V and J ends lost 9 bases and 9 bases respectively, with 18 bases between them.

V gene TRBV27 combines with J gene TRBJ2-3, with 7 bases aligning to TRBD1. From germline, CDR1 is MNHEY and CDR2 SMNVEV (reference sequence). This CDR3 region has 15 residues. J was trimmed by 0 bases and V by 6 bases; bases with no gene match: 6. The CDR3 loop reads CASRLGTVSTDTQYF. CDR3 nucleotides: TGTGCCAGCAGGCTCGGGACAGTTAGCACAGATACGCAGTATTTT.

V usage is TRBV27 and J usage is TRBJ2-2, with 7 nucleotides matching TRBD1. The CDR3 is 17 amino acids. V lost 1 base, J lost 1 base, and 6 bases stayed unmatched. Germline V gene sequence: CDR1 MNHEY, CDR2 SMNVEV (reference sequence). The CDR3 DNA reads as TGTGCCAGCAGTTTATTGAAGAGGACAGGGAACACCGGGGAGCTGTTTTTT. Translated, it gives CASSLLKRTGNTGELFF.

The gene calls are TRBV11-3 and TRBJ2-1, with D perhaps matching TRBD2 (7 bases). Germline V gene data show CDR1 as SGHNT and CDR2 as YENEEA. With 5 bases removed from V and 6 bases from J, the gap between germline ends came to 14 bases. The CDR3 covers 14 residues. CDR3 in DNA: TGTGCCAGCAGCGGGGGGGGGCCGATCAATGAGCAGTTCTTC. It yields the protein CASSGGGPINEQFF.

This chain joins TRBV7-9 and TRBJ1-2; 9 nucleotides line up with TRBD1. J gave up 1 base and V 4 bases, and 4 bases lay outside the gene matches. The CDR3 consists of 15 residues. Germline values: CDR1 SEHNR, CDR2 FQNEAQ (reference sequence). In DNA form, the CDR3 reads TGTGCCAGCAGCTATCGGACAGGGGTTAACTATGGCTACACCTTC. Amino acids: CASSYRTGVNYGYTF.

The chain uses TRBV28 and TRBJ1-2; TRBD1 aligns across 9 bases. J lost 4 bases, V lost 3 bases, and 3 bases had no gene match. Per the germline V gene, CDR1 is MDHEN and CDR2 is SYDVKM. This CDR3 has 14 amino acids. In DNA form, the CDR3 reads TGTGCCAGCAGTTTCATACAGGGGGCCTATGGCTACACCTTC. It is translated as CASSFIQGAYGYTF.

This chain connects TRBV7-9 to TRBJ2-1; 7 bases are shared with TRBD2. CDR1 and CDR2 (germline): SEHNR, FQNEAQ (reference sequence). V lost 7 bases, J lost 6 bases, and 12 bases stayed unmatched. The CDR3 is 15 residues long. The CDR3 sequence: CASTAGDFGGNEQFF. The CDR3, as DNA: TGTGCCAGCACGGCGGGGGATTTCGGGGGCAATGAGCAGTTCTTC.

This clone was found a few times. The V call is TRBV5-6, the J call TRBJ2-1; TRBD2 matches at 8 bases. This CDR3 spans 16 amino acids. J lost 4 bases, V lost 0 bases, and 6 bases had no gene match. CDR1 and CDR2 (germline): SGHDT, YYEEEE. As DNA, the CDR3 is TGTGCCAGCAGCTTGGCTAGCGGGTGGGAGTACAATGAGCAGTTCTTC. Translated: CASSLASGWEYNEQFF.

V and J are TRBV7-9 and TRBJ2-2; 9 bases fit TRBD2. The CDR3 spans 15 residues. CDR1 is SEHNR, CDR2 FQNEAQ, per germline (reference sequence). V trimming: 2 bases; J trimming: 5 bases; junction bases outside the gene matches: 3. CDR3: CASSLKSGGTGELFF. The CDR3 coding sequence is TGTGCCAGCAGCTTAAAGAGCGGGGGGACCGGGGAGCTGTTTTTT.

The genes are TRBV29-1 and TRBJ2-7; 12 bases are shared with TRBD2. The CDR3 is 14 amino acids. CDR1 and CDR2 (germline): SQVTM, ANQGSEA. Unmatched junction bases numbered 11, after V lost 5 bases and J lost 9 bases. CDR3 bases: TGCAGCGTTCAGGGACTAGCGGGCAACGAAGGGCAGTACTTC. Its translation is CSVQGLAGNEGQYF.

V gene TRBV28 combines with J gene TRBJ2-7; 12 nucleotides line up with TRBD2. The CDR3 runs 11 residues. Germline V CDR1 and CDR2: MDHEN, SYDVKM. The CDR3 is CGASGREEQYF. In DNA form, the CDR3 reads TGTGGGGCTAGCGGGAGGGAAGAGCAGTACTTC.

J is TRBJ1-1 and V is TRBV7-8; D is uncertain. There are 13 residues in the CDR3. The V end was cut by 2 bases, the J end by 0 bases, with 4 bases between. Germline lookup yields CDR1 SGHVS and CDR2 FQNEAQ. The CDR3 nucleotides are TGTGCCAGCAGCTTATTAGTGAACACTGAAGCTTTCTTT. This gives the protein CASSLLVNTEAFF.

This clone appeared a single time. The gene calls are TRBV19 and TRBJ2-7; 9 bases are shared with TRBD2. Germline CDR1 and CDR2: LNHDA and SQIVND (reference sequence). This CDR3 has 16 amino acids. V was pared by 4 bases and J by 4 bases, with 11 bases of the junction left unmatched. CDR3 DNA: TGTGCCAGTAGTAGAACGGGACTAGCTCAAAATTACGAGCAGTACTTC. This sequence encodes CASSRTGLAQNYEQYF.

The chain uses TRBV5-6 and TRBJ2-5; D remains unclear. The CDR3 is 11 amino acids. Germline V gene sequence: CDR1 SGHDT, CDR2 YYEEEE. The V gene lost 4 bases and the J gene lost 4 bases, with 5 bases spanning the gap. CDR3 DNA sequence: TGTGCCAGCAGCACGCGAGAGACCCAGTACTTC. This sequence encodes CASSTRETQYF.

Only one count was recorded for this clone. The chain employs TRBV7-2 and TRBJ2-1, with 16 bases that match TRBD2. V lost 3 bases to trimming and J lost 2 bases; unmatched junction nucleotides: 4. This CDR3 contains 18 residues. CDR1 is SGHTA, CDR2 FQGNSA, per germline. The CDR3 bases are TGTGCCAGCAGCTTTCTGGGACTAGCGGGAGGGGCCTACAATGAGCAGTTCTTC. Its protein product is CASSFLGLAGGAYNEQFF.

The genes are TRBV6-1 and TRBJ2-7; a weak D match, TRBD1 (5 bases). V was clipped by 7 bases and J by 0 bases, with 16 bases between them. The CDR3 runs 15 residues. Germline V gives CDR1 MNHNS, CDR2 SASEGT. CDR3 protein: CASIGSKGFSYEQYF. In DNA form, the CDR3 reads TGTGCCAGCATCGGAAGCAAGGGGTTCTCCTACGAGCAGTACTTC.

The V call is TRBV27, the J call TRBJ2-1; D is possibly TRBD2 (6 bases). Germline values: CDR1 MNHEY, CDR2 SMNVEV (reference sequence). This CDR3 has 17 amino acids. Trimming shortened V by 0 bases and J by 2 bases, and 14 bases separated the two germline ends. DNA of the CDR3: TGTGCCAGCAGTTTATCACGGGAGATCCGACCCTACAATGAGCAGTTCTTC. Translating it yields CASSLSREIRPYNEQFF.

This clone was observed a handful of times. The chain is built from TRBV21-1 and TRBJ2-2; the table calls TRBD2, which could not be checked here. TRBV21-1 is described as a pseudogene. The CDR3 totals 15 residues. The CDR3 spells CASSKEGGRTGELFF. The DNA for the CDR3 is TGTGCCAGCAGCAAAGAGGGAGGGAGGACCGGGGAGCTGTTTTTT.

The gene calls are TRBV5-4 and TRBJ2-3, with 7 bases identical to TRBD2. V lost 4 bases and J lost 0; bases outside the gene matches: 8. Germline CDR1 SGHNT, CDR2 YYREEE (reference sequence). The CDR3 sequence is 16 residues long. This CDR3 reads CASSPLTSLSTDTQYF. CDR3 DNA sequence: TGTGCCAGCAGCCCGTTGACTAGCTTAAGCACAGATACGCAGTATTTT.